This T cell receptor (beta chain) comes out of a study of blood T cell repertoires in COVID-19 (dated by TCRdb to 2020 to 2021). About the study as a whole: The collaborator samples originated in the United States, Italy and Spain and spanned the acute and convalescent phases of COVID-19. The prospective study material was composed of cDNA or gDNA derived from T cells, B-cell-depleted T cells, or PBMCs. Deeply sampled blood TCRbeta repertoires from subjects exposed to, actively infected with, or recovered from COVID-19 were included in the dataset. The repertoires were released in a freely available public database meant as a resource for research on the immune response to SARS-CoV-2. The samples were drawn from two sources: the first 160 participants of the ongoing ImmuneRACE study, and 1,000 to 1,500 subjects contributed by 6 global collaborators. The sample metadata nearly always contained a de-identified subject ID, COVID-19 status, age in years and sex. HLA class I and class II types, where available, came from metadata supplied by the sample provider rather than from assay-based typing. Broad study findings and their caveats: The quantity of clinical and demographic metadata differed by source and by participant and was supplied without curation.

On this clone itself: What antigen it recognizes has not been identified. No base quality information exists; no much larger clone differs at one position.

Taken from the germline V gene, the CDR1 and CDR2 loops are MNHEY and SVGAGI. The CDR3 covers 13 residues, taking in both the cysteine and the phenylalanine. Only CDR3 DNA remains: 39 bases, in frame from the first base. V sheds 6 bases and J sheds 4 bases, leaving 13 bases between their ends. The immunoSEQ Assay, a bias-controlled multiplex PCR, was used to amplify TCRbeta CDR3 regions from genomic DNA. The paper's data handling went like this. The number of nucleated cells in each sample was estimated by amplification of reference gene primers within the assay. Sequence reads were collapsed and filtered to measure the absolute abundance of every unique TCRbeta CDR3 rearrangement. For each sample, productive Simpson clonality was calculated as the square root of Simpson's diversity index across productive rearrangements. TCRdb mirrors the immuneACCESS table, restricted to in-frame sequences. Some clones are absent from its copies; in checked studies, under half trace to an unresolved V gene, and the reason for the others is unknown. Clone size and the V and J calls come from that table; the DNA yielded D and trimming. The sample data list approximately 53,000 clones, and 90% to 95% of these were observed just once. The ten largest clones take up around 10% of the sample.

Collaborating institutions collected whole blood in K2EDTA tubes following their own protocols. For TCRbeta analysis, collaborators shipped samples as frozen whole blood, isolated PBMCs, or DNA extracted from either of those sample types. The chain is assembled from TRBV6-5 and TRBJ2-7; the D segment could be TRBD1, given 6 matching bases. The sequenced material came from peripheral blood. This clonotype was obtained from an elderly woman with acute or convalescent COVID-19. Here the CDR3 is given as CASRTLGQYEQYF. The DNA reads as follows: TGTGCCAGCAGGACTTTAGGACAGTACGAGCAGTACTTC.